The clone carrying this T cell receptor (beta chain) occurred a few times. Antigen: not known. After removal of 6 bases from V and 0 bases from J, the junction contained 10 bases not matched to a gene. This CDR3 is 15 amino acids long. Germline CDR1 is DFQATT and CDR2 is SNEGSKA (reference sequence). These data come from a study of identical twins. Study outcomes and limitations: Reduced insertions were recorded for abundant cord blood beta clonotypes, with no such pattern in memory repertoires. Its conclusions, products of cross-sectional statistical analysis, did not come from following the same donors.

TCRdb fed the 5' RACE reads into MiXCR, producing one record per CDR3 protein. The table has more than 650,000 distinct CDR3 sequences, around 6% seen once. The chain carries TRBV20-1 and TRBJ1-2; 7 bases are a match to TRBD1. What was sequenced was naive T cells sorted from blood. The origin of this receptor is a young man in good health. The CDR3 DNA reads TGCAGTGCGCGGGACAGCGCAACTTCTAACTATGGCTACACCTTC. This translates into CSARDSATSNYGYTF.